The source of this TCR beta chain is a study of identical twins. TCRdb reprocessed the 5' RACE reads via MiXCR and lists one record per CDR3 protein. The sample has some 1,600,000 distinct CDR3 sequences, more than 30% seen once. Sequencing was performed on cord blood. This clonotype was obtained from a newborn girl in good health.

CDR3 DNA: TGTGCCATCGGGAATCAGCCCCAGCATTTT. This sequence encodes CAIGNQPQHF. This chain uses TRBV10-3 with TRBJ1-5, with D hard to call. This CDR3 is 10 amino acids long. Trimming stripped 8 bases from V and 4 bases from J, with 3 bases between. Germline V gives CDR1 ENHRY, CDR2 SYGVKD.